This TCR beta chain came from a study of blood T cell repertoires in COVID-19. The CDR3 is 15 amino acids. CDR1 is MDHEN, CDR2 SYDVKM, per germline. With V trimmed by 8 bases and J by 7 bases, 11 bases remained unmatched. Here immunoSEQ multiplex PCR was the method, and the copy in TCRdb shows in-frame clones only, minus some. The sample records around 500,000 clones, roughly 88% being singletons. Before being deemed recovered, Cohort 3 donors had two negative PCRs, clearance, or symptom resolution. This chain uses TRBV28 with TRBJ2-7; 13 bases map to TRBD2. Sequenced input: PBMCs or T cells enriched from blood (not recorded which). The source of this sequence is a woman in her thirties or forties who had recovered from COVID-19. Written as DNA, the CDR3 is TGTGCCAGCTCCAGAACTAGCGGGAGGGCCTGGGAGCAGTACTTC. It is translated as CASSRTSGRAWEQYF.